The entry that follows covers one TCR beta chain sequence. The antigen is not known. V was pared by 3 bases and J by 0 bases, with 9 bases between. The CDR3 has 16 residues. In germline, CDR1 is PRHDT, CDR2 FYEKMQ (reference sequence). TCRdb's copy holds only in-frame clones and misses some; the assay was immunoSEQ multiplex PCR. The sample shows over 30,000 clones, around 82% of them seen only once. These data are taken from a study of OX40 agonist ivuxolimab in advanced cancers. The wider study: Six ivuxolimab dose levels, 0.01 to 10 mg/kg, were given intravenously every 2 weeks. Patients receiving dose escalation had hepatocellular carcinoma, melanoma, renal cell or head and neck cancer. General study points: Both blood CD4+ and CD8+ T cells showed clonal growth by week 6 at 0.1 to 3.0 mg/kg. The authors did not determine the antigen specificity of the expanded peripheral T cells.

The V call is TRBV13, the J call TRBJ2-6; tentatively, D is TRBD1 (6 bases). The source is an adult with an advanced solid tumor such as melanoma, head and neck, liver or kidney cancer. This specimen was CD4+ or CD8+ T cells sorted from blood, taken in a trial of the OX40 agonist ivuxolimab. The CDR3 DNA reads as TGTGCCAGCAGCTTGGACAGATTCTCTGGGGCCAACGTCCTGACTTTC. Protein: CASSLDRFSGANVLTF.